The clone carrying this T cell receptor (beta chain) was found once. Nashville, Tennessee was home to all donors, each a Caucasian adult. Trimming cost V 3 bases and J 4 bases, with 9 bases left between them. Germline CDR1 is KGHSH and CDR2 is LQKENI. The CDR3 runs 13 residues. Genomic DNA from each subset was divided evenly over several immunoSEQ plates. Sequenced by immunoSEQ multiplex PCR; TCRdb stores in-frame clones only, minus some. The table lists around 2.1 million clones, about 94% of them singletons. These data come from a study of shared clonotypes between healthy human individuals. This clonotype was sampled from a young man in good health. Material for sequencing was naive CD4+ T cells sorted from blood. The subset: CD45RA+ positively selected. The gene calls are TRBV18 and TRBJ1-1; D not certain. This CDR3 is CASSPSRSTEAFF. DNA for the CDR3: TGTGCCAGCTCACCTTCGCGGAGCACTGAAGCTTTCTTT.